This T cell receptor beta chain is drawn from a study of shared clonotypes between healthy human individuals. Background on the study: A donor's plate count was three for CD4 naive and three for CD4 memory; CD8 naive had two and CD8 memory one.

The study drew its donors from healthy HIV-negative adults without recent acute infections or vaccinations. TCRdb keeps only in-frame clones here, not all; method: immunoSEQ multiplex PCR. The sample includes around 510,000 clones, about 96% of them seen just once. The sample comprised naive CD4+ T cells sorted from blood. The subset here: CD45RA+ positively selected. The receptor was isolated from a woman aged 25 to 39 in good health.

CDR3 in DNA: TGTGCCAGCAGTACCGGGACTGGGGGTGAGCAGTTCTTC. Translation: CASSTGTGGEQFF. The V gene is TRBV28, the J gene TRBJ2-1, with D maybe TRBD2 (6 bases). The V end lost 5 bases, the J end lost 9 bases, and 14 bases lay between the germline ends. The germline V gene has CDR1 MDHEN and CDR2 SYDVKM. CDR3 size: 13 residues.